This T cell receptor beta chain was profiled in a study of T-cell memory formation after mild COVID-19. Notes on the study in general: The main location of contracting CD4+ clones was CM and EM, and that of contracting CD8+ clones was EMRA. CD4/CD8 balance held among clones contracting day 15 to 85, and later expanders leaned CD4+.

5'RACE with constant-segment primers yielded barcoded, UMI-tagged TCR alpha and TCR beta cDNA libraries. A single record per CDR3 protein comes from TCRdb applying MiXCR to the 5' RACE reads. The table has around 530,000 distinct CDR3 sequences, roughly 21% seen once. V lost 4 bases to trimming and J lost 8 bases; unmatched junction nucleotides: 4. The CDR3 totals 12 residues. Germline CDR1 and CDR2: SGHDN and FVKESK. As regards this clonotype: Its antigen is still unknown.

The TCR sequence derives from an adult woman who had mild COVID-19 (a few samples of this study predate the infection). Cell type and time point are not known. The sample was PBMCs or a T cell subset sorted from them (not recorded which). The V call is TRBV14, the J call TRBJ1-2; 7 bases are shared with TRBD1. CDR3 nucleotides: TGTGCCAGCAGCCGGGACAGAAGGGGCTACACCTTC. Protein: CASSRDRRGYTF.